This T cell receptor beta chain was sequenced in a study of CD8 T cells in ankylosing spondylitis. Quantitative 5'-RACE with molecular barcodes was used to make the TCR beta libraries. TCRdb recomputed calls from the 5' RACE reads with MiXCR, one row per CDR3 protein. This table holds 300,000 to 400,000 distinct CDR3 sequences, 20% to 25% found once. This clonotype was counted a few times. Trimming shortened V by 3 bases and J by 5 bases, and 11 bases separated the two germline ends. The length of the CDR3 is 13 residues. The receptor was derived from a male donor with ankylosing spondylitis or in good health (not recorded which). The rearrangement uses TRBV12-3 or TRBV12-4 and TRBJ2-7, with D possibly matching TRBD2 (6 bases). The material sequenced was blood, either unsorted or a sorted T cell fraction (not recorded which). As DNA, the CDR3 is TGTGCCAGCAGTTTCGGGGGTTGGGACGAGCAGTACTTC. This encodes CASSFGGWDEQYF.